This T cell receptor beta chain was profiled in a study of blood T cell repertoires in COVID-19. For the study at large: From the United States, Italy and Spain came samples of acute and convalescent COVID-19.

As originally analysed: How many nucleated cells were present was estimated from reference gene primer amplification. The protocol was immunoSEQ multiplex PCR, while the TCRdb copy is restricted to in-frame clones and leaves out a portion. That table furnishes V, J and clone size, whereas the DNA furnished D and trimming. Altogether just under 250,000 clones are present, roughly 90% being singletons, with the ten largest covering approximately 4.2%. Germline trimming cut 4 bases from V and 4 bases from J; bases unmatched to any gene: 7. The length of the CDR3 is 15 residues. Germline CDR1 and CDR2: SGHNT and YYREEE (reference sequence). Participants' reported clinical history set cohort assignment.

Sequencing used PBMCs or T cells enriched from blood (not recorded which). The chain has TRBV5-4 and TRBJ2-1; 8 nucleotides line up with TRBD1. The source is a woman aged 25-40 years who had recovered from COVID-19. CDR3 protein: CASSGQGLKYNEQFF. The CDR3 DNA follows: TGTGCCAGCAGCGGACAGGGTTTGAAATACAATGAGCAGTTCTTC.